This is a list of T cell receptor beta chains from one sample in a study of CD8 T cells in Susac syndrome. TCRdb processed the immunoSEQ multiplex PCR reads anew with MiXCR; each CDR3 protein has one entry. The sample holds hundreds of thousands of distinct CDR3 sequences; 94% are singletons and the top ten take over 0.15%. The sequencing sample was made of CD4+ T cells from PBMCs. The receptor source for this set is a human donor with Susac syndrome. CDR3s include the opening cysteine and the closing phenylalanine or tryptophan. D genes are given only for firm matches. Size values are once, few and many counts, or a class for expanded clones, and some rows have none.

cdr3_aa,cdr3_nt,j_call,d_call,clone_size,v_call
CASSLAADNDEQYF,TGCGCCAGCAGCTTGGCCGCCGACAATGACGAGCAGTACTTC,TRBJ2-7,NA,NA,TRBV5-1
CASRLIGGRELFF,TGTGCCAGTAGGTTGATAGGAGGGAGGGAGCTGTTTTTT,TRBJ2-2,NA,NA,TRBV19
CASSPYREEKEKLFF,TGTGCCAGCAGCCCGTACAGGGAAGAGAAAGAAAAACTGTTTTTT,TRBJ1-4,NA,NA,TRBV5-6
CASSLWTAYEQYF,TGTGCCAGCAGCTTGTGGACGGCCTACGAGCAGTACTTC,TRBJ2-7,NA,once,TRBV5-7
CASSPRTGGLSYGYTF,TGTGCCAGTAGTCCCCGGACAGGGGGGTTATCCTATGGCTACACCTTC,TRBJ1-2,TRBD1,NA,TRBV19
CASSTTVYSNQPQHF,TGTGCCAGCAGTACGACAGTTTATAGCAATCAGCCCCAGCATTTT,TRBJ1-5,NA,once,TRBV6-5
CASSQEAAVKETQYF,TGTGCCAGCAGCCAAGAGGCGGCAGTGAAAGAGACCCAGTACTTC,TRBJ2-5,NA,NA,TRBV3-1
CSGAISNQPQHF,TGCAGTGGAGCGATTAGCAATCAGCCCCAGCATTTT,TRBJ1-5,NA,once,TRBV20-1
CSAPPNRGQNTEAFF,TGCAGTGCCCCTCCTAACAGGGGCCAGAACACTGAAGCTTTCTTT,TRBJ1-1,TRBD1,NA,TRBV20-1
CASSYSGGGYNEQFF,TGTGCCAGCAGCTACAGCGGGGGGGGGTACAATGAGCAGTTCTTC,TRBJ2-1,TRBD2,NA,TRBV3-1
CASSPGRTGSVWPEAFF,TGTGCCAGCAGTCCAGGAAGGACAGGGTCCGTTTGGCCTGAAGCTTTCTTT,TRBJ1-1,TRBD1,NA,TRBV27
CAIRLGTEETQYF,TGTGCCATCAGACTCGGGACAGAAGAGACCCAGTACTTC,TRBJ2-5,TRBD1,NA,TRBV10-3
CASSTQRGDQPQHF,TGTGCCAGTAGTACCCAAAGGGGGGATCAGCCCCAGCATTTT,TRBJ1-5,NA,NA,TRBV19
CASSQLAGTITQYF,TGCGCCAGCAGCCAACTAGCGGGGACTATTACGCAGTATTTT,TRBJ2-3,TRBD2,NA,TRBV4-3
CSAKDGPNNQPQHF,TGCAGTGCTAAGGACGGACCGAACAATCAGCCCCAGCATTTT,TRBJ1-5,NA,NA,TRBV20-1
CSARRAGPHTDTQYF,TGCAGTGCTAGACGGGCGGGGCCTCACACAGATACGCAGTATTTT,TRBJ2-3,NA,NA,TRBV20-1
CALGQGVFSGRYSPLHF,TGTGCCTTAGGACAGGGGGTGTTTTCGGGGCGTTATTCACCCCTCCACTTT,TRBJ1-6,TRBD1,NA,TRBV30
CASSYGTGTYEQYF,TGTGCCAGCAGTTACGGTACAGGGACCTACGAGCAGTACTTC,TRBJ2-7,NA,few,TRBV6-2/TRBV6-3
CAWMWSQNEQFF,TGTGCCTGGATGTGGAGCCAGAATGAGCAGTTCTTC,TRBJ2-1,NA,NA,TRBV30
CASSVGNTQYF,TGTGCCAGCAGTGTTGGGAATACGCAGTATTTT,TRBJ2-3,NA,NA,TRBV2
CASSPGNSPLHF,TGTGCCAGCTCACCTGGGAATTCACCCCTCCACTTT,TRBJ1-6,NA,NA,TRBV18
CASIGRYTDTQYF,TGTGCCAGCATCGGGCGGTACACAGATACGCAGTATTTT,TRBJ2-3,NA,NA,TRBV2
CASSYSSQGETGELFF,TGTGCCAGCAGTTACTCTTCTCAGGGGGAGACCGGGGAGCTGTTTTTT,TRBJ2-2,TRBD1,NA,TRBV6-2/TRBV6-3
CASSQGAGGYTF,TGTGCCAGCTCACAGGGGGCGGGTGGCTACACCTTC,TRBJ1-2,TRBD1,NA,TRBV6-5
CASSLGSNSNQPQHF,TGTGCCAGCAGCTTGGGCAGTAATAGCAATCAGCCCCAGCATTTT,TRBJ1-5,NA,NA,TRBV7-2
CASSPGTEATGANVLTF,TGTGCTAGCAGCCCCGGGACAGAGGCTACTGGGGCCAACGTCCTGACTTTC,TRBJ2-6,TRBD1,NA,TRBV7-7
CSARDLRTGDYNEQFF,TGCAGTGCTAGAGACCTCAGAACGGGGGACTACAATGAGCAGTTCTTC,TRBJ2-1,NA,NA,TRBV20-1
CASTRDRGPGGDEQYF,TGTGCCAGCACCCGGGACAGGGGGCCGGGAGGGGACGAGCAGTACTTC,TRBJ2-7,TRBD1,NA,TRBV2
CASSARTATYNEQFF,TGCGCCAGCAGCGCCCGGACAGCAACCTACAATGAGCAGTTCTTC,TRBJ2-1,NA,NA,TRBV5-1
CASSVGQGNQPQHF,TGTGCCAGCAGCGTAGGTCAGGGGAATCAGCCCCAGCATTTT,TRBJ1-5,NA,NA,TRBV9
CASSPGTGLNDLYGYTF,TGTGCCAGCAGCCCCGGGACAGGGTTGAACGACTTGTATGGCTACACCTTC,TRBJ1-2,TRBD1,NA,TRBV7-9
CSARGGRQGFSGANVLTF,TGCAGTGCTAGGGGGGGGAGACAGGGCTTCTCTGGGGCCAACGTCCTGACTTTC,TRBJ2-6,NA,NA,TRBV20-1
CASSADRAGGGYTF,TGTGCCAGCAGTGCTGACAGGGCCGGGGGCGGCTACACCTTC,TRBJ1-2,TRBD1,NA,TRBV6-1
CATGLAGDPGQFF,TGTGCCACCGGACTAGCGGGGGACCCGGGGCAGTTCTTC,TRBJ2-1,TRBD2,NA,TRBV10-3
CASSDFAGGWTDTQYF,TGTGCCAGCAGTGACTTCGCGGGGGGGTGGACAGATACGCAGTATTTT,TRBJ2-3,TRBD2,NA,TRBV6-1
CSARDRLAGFHNEQFF,TGCAGTGCTAGAGATAGACTAGCGGGATTTCACAATGAGCAGTTCTTC,TRBJ2-1,TRBD2,NA,TRBV20-1
CASSYNREVDTQYF,TGTGCCAGCAGTTACAACAGGGAAGTGGATACGCAGTATTTT,TRBJ2-3,NA,NA,TRBV6-5
CAWRVTGQLYEQYF,TGTGCCTGGAGGGTTACCGGGCAGCTCTACGAGCAGTACTTC,TRBJ2-7,NA,NA,TRBV30
CASSLISTVDEQFF,TGCGCCAGCAGCTTGATCTCCACCGTTGATGAGCAGTTCTTC,TRBJ2-1,NA,NA,TRBV5-1
CAISPGQGGDTQYF,TGTGCCATCTCTCCGGGACAGGGAGGGGATACGCAGTATTTT,TRBJ2-3,TRBD1,once,TRBV10-3
CSASFGRQSYGYTF,TGCAGTGCTAGTTTCGGCCGGCAGAGCTATGGCTACACCTTC,TRBJ1-2,NA,NA,TRBV20-1
CASSPSRGQETQYF,TGTGCCAGCAGCCCCAGCAGAGGGCAAGAGACCCAGTACTTC,TRBJ2-5,NA,NA,TRBV11-3